The 7 T cell receptor beta chains below all came from one sample that was sequenced in a study of glioma-infiltrating T cells. The iRepertoire nested amplicon-rescue multiplex PCR amplified TCR alpha and beta CDR3s from RNA. MiXCR was run by TCRdb on the multiplex PCR reads, yielding one entry per CDR3 protein. The sample includes 150,000 to 200,000 distinct CDR3 sequences, about 47% seen only once; the top ten take under 6.5%. Sequencing was carried out using glioma tissue, nonneoplastic brain tissue, or PBMCs (not recorded which). These receptors were obtained from a human donor with low-grade glioma or glioblastoma, undergoing nonglioma brain surgery, or in good health (not recorded which).

The chain uses TRBV2 and TRBJ2-7, with a possible D match to TRBD1 (6 bases). The CDR3 covers 17 residues. Germline lookup yields CDR1 SNHLY and CDR2 FYNNEI. V lost 2 bases to trimming and J lost 3 bases, with 20 bases between them. CDR3: CASSERPPTGYNYEQYF. CDR3 in DNA: TGTGCCAGCAGTGAAAGGCCCCCAACAGGGTACAACTACGAGCAGTACTTC. Full variable domain (missing parts from reference TRBV2 and TRBJ2-7): EPEVTQTPSHQVTQMGQEVILRCVPISNHLYFYWYRQILGQKVEFLVSFYNNEISEKSEIFDDQFSVERPDGSNFTLKIRSTKLEDSAMYFCASSERPPTGYNYEQYFGPGTRLTVT.

The chain couples TRBV6-1 to TRBJ1-5; D unclear. The CDR3 covers 16 residues. V was cut by 4 bases and J by 6 bases, with 19 bases left in between. Per the germline V gene, CDR1 is MNHNS and CDR2 is SASEGT. In DNA, the CDR3 is TGTGCCAGCAGTGCTAGAGGGATCCTCGGTTCTCAGCCCCAGCATTTT. The encoded protein is CASSARGILGSQPQHF.

This clonotype was seen ten or more times. The chain combines TRBV20-1 with TRBJ1-1; D remains unclear. The CDR3 is made up of 15 amino acids. Trimming cost V 0 bases and J 1 base, with 12 bases left between them. CDR1 DFQATT and CDR2 SNEGSKA come from the germline V gene (reference sequence). For the CDR3, the DNA is TGCAGTGCTAGAGACGCGGGTAACCCGAACACTGAAGCTTTCTTT. Translation gives CSARDAGNPNTEAFF.

The rearrangement links TRBV3-1 to TRBJ1-4; 9 nucleotides align to TRBD1. CDR1 and CDR2 (germline): LGHDT, YNNKEL (reference sequence). The junction had 8 bases not matched to a gene; V was cut back by 4 bases and J by 8 bases. The CDR3 runs to 15 residues. CDR3 coding DNA: TGTGCCAGCAGCCGGGGACAGGGACTAAAAGAAAAACTGTTTTTT. It yields the protein CASSRGQGLKEKLFF. Together with reference TRBV3-1 and TRBJ1-4, the CDR3 gives the full variable domain: DTAVSQTPKYLVTQMGNDKSIKCEQNLGHDTMYWYKQDSKKFLKIMFSYNNKELIINETVPNRFSPKSPDKAHLNLHINSLELGDSAVYFCASSRGQGLKEKLFFGSGTQLSVL.

This clonotype has a count of ten or more. The chain joins TRBV10-1 to TRBJ2-1, with TRBD2 identical over 11 bases. V lost 4 bases and J lost 6; bases outside the gene matches: 2. Germline assignment: CDR1 WNHNN and CDR2 SYGVQD (reference sequence). This CDR3 contains 14 residues. The CDR3 reads CASSGLAGGNEQFF. The CDR3 DNA follows: TGCGCCAGCAGTGGGCTAGCGGGGGGCAATGAGCAGTTCTTC.

The chain joins TRBV19 to TRBJ2-7; the D is unclear. The germline V gene encodes CDR1 LNHDA and CDR2 SQIVND (reference sequence). The CDR3 has 15 residues. Trimming cost V 1 base and J 6 bases, with 16 bases left between them. DNA of the CDR3: TGTGCCAGTAGTATAGTAGGCCTCCTATCGGGCGAGCAGTACTTC. Translation gives CASSIVGLLSGEQYF.

This clonotype came up once. A much larger clone lies a single base off, so this may be a read error. This CDR3 is missing its conserved last phenylalanine or tryptophan, likely due to a read error. This chain connects TRBV4-1 to TRBJ2-7; the D is unclear. V gave up 4 bases and J gave up 2 bases, with 9 bases separating them. Germline V gene data show CDR1 as MGHRA and CDR2 as YSYEKL. The CDR3 contains 13 residues. The CDR3 bases are TGCGCCAGCAGCCTAGAGGAAACCTACGAGCAGTACCTC. Its translation: CASSLEETYEQYL.